The subject of this entry is one T cell receptor (beta chain). Antigen unknown. These data originate in a study of Graves' ophthalmopathy and Graves' hyperthyroidism. Study as a whole: Untreated patients at initial diagnosis provided peripheral blood. Study-wide findings and caveats: Also, most clonotypes expanded in the thyroid above 0.001 frequency appeared in blood.

Ophthalmopathy donors showed moderate-to-severe activity, CAS ≥3, NOSPECS ≥4 and a duration under 3 months. Other autoimmune diseases, uncontrolled infections, pregnancy or lactation ruled patients out of participation. TCR beta CDR3 amplification used RNA transcripts. Second-round multiplex PCR came after a first-round RT-PCR that employed HTBI primers. TCRdb reanalysed the multiplex PCR reads using MiXCR and keeps one entry per CDR3 protein. This table has 500,000 to 800,000 distinct CDR3 sequences, about two fifths appearing once. V shed 7 bases and J 0 bases; nucleotides not matched to a gene: 9. Germline CDR1 and CDR2: ENHRY and SYGVKD. CDR3 length: 15 amino acids.

The gene calls are TRBV10-3 and TRBJ2-7, with TRBD2 identical over 7 bases. The clonotype comes from an adult man with Graves' ophthalmopathy. Input material: peripheral blood. The DNA of the CDR3 is TGTGCCATCAACGAGGGAGGGAGTGGCTCCTACGAGCAGTACTTC. Its translation is CAINEGGSGSYEQYF.